This T cell receptor (beta chain) comes out of a study of graft-versus-host responses after intestinal transplantation. Overall study context: Anti-thymocyte globulin was used for induction in all recipients, who then took tacrolimus and steroids for roughly 3 years. Study-wide results and limits: Declines in HvG clones occurring early post-transplant were associated with peak circulating GvH clone levels.

Regarding this clone: Its antigen is undetermined.

Sequencing used immunoSEQ multiplex PCR; TCRdb keeps in-frame clones, though not all of them. The data contain 65,000 to 85,000 clones, 80% to 95% of them singletons. The sample consisted of bone marrow, taken 734 days after intestinal transplantation. This receptor was obtained from a human patient who received an intestinal transplant, so some T cells may come from the graft donor.

The CDR3 DNA reads as TGTGCCAGCAGCCCACAGGTGGCGAACACCGGGGAGCTGTTTTTT. Translation: CASSPQVANTGELFF. The chain couples TRBV25-1 to TRBJ2-2, with D perhaps TRBD1 (5 bases). Germline loops: CDR1 MGHDK, CDR2 SYGVNS. The CDR3 contains 15 residues. Trimming cost V 6 bases and J 0 bases, with 11 bases left between them.